The T cell receptor beta chain under discussion was sequenced for a study of monozygotic twins with inflammatory bowel disease. On this clonotype: Its target is unknown.

Regarding the study as a whole: The co-twins with IBD showed lower TCRbeta diversity (inverse Simpson) than their healthy siblings. Background noise in patient repertoires may stem from differing immunosuppressive treatments. Twins with IBD had fewer clonotypes in common with others than healthy twins, particularly during disease activity.

Germline assignment: CDR1 LGHDT and CDR2 YNNKEL (reference sequence). The CDR3 extends over 16 amino acids. UMIs that included a 6-nucleotide sample barcode were added by template switching, which took place during cDNA synthesis. TCRdb re-analyzed the 5' RACE reads; it lists each CDR3 protein once, without DNA. This listing includes over 110,000 distinct CDR3 sequences. Material: blood. The source is a human donor with ulcerative colitis or Crohn's disease, or a healthy co-twin of an affected twin (not recorded which). The chain has TRBV3-1 and TRBJ2-4; TCRdb names TRBD2, which stays unverified in the absence of DNA. The CDR3: CASSPTSGGPKNMQYF.